This TCR beta chain was identified during a study of T cells after yellow fever vaccination. V shed 0 bases and J 0 bases; nucleotides not matched to a gene: 4. CDR1 and CDR2 (germline): DFQATT, SNEGSKA (reference sequence). This CDR3 region has 16 residues. UMIs and a universal primer site were added when TCR cDNA was made by 5'RACE template switching. TCRdb redid the calling of the 5' RACE reads with MiXCR, one entry per CDR3 protein. The sample has some 170,000 distinct CDR3 sequences; over 7% are singletons. This clonotype appeared many times. The TCR originated in a man younger than 30 who received the YFV17D yellow fever vaccine. The genes are TRBV20-1 and TRBJ2-5; 10 bases map to TRBD1. The specimen was CD8+ T cells sorted from PBMCs, collected 45 days after the yellow fever booster vaccination. The CDR3 region has the DNA TGCAGTGCTAGAGACGGGACAGGGGAAAACCAAGAGACCCAGTACTTC. Translation gives CSARDGTGENQETQYF.